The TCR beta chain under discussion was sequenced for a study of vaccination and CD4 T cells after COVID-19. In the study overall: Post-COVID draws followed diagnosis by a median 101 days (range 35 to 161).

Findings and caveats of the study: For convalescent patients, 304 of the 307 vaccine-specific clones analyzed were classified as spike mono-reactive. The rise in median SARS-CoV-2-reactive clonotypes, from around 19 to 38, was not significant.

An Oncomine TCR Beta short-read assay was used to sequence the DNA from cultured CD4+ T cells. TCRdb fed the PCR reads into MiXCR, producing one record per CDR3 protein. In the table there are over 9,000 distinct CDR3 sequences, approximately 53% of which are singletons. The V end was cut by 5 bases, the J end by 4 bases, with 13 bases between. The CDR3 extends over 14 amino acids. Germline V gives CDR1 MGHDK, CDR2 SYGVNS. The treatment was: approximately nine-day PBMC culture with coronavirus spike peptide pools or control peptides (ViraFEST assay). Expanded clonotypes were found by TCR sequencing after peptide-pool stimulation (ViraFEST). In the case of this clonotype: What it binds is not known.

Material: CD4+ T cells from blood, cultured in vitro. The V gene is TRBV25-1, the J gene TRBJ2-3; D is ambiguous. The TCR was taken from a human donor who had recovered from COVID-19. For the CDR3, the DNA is TGTGCCAGCAGTAAAATAGAGAGATCAGATACGCAGTATTTT. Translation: CASSKIERSDTQYF.